This T cell receptor (beta chain) was sequenced for a study of shared clonotypes between healthy human individuals. Study overall: The people who gave samples were a couple of women and a few men aged 18 to 49.

General study findings and limits: Deeper or shallower sequencing was expected to change how clonotypes are shared among donors.

Profiled with immunoSEQ multiplex PCR; TCRdb holds only in-frame clones, not every one. The profile shows 2 million to 2.5 million clones, approximately 90% of them singletons. As to this clone: Its antigen remains unidentified.

Trimming took off 6 bases at V and 0 bases at J, with 21 bases between the two ends. This CDR3 comprises 17 residues. Germline CDR1 is SQVTM and CDR2 is ANQGSEA. The chain carries TRBV29-1 and TRBJ1-5; D is perhaps TRBD1 (6 bases). The specimen was naive CD4+ T cells from PBMCs. Subset defined: CD45RA+ positively selected. The TCR sequence derives from a man aged 18-30 years in good health. Some clones in this sample may be carry-over from other donors' samples. The CDR3 reads CSVESGQPLYSNQPQHF. DNA for the CDR3: TGCAGCGTGGAAAGCGGACAGCCTCTTTATAGCAATCAGCCCCAGCATTTT.